This T cell receptor (beta chain) originates from a study of post-analysis software for immune sequencing data. Study observations and caveats: With TRBV5-6, TRBV5-1 and TRBV20-1 included, roughly five TRBV segments were more frequent in patients than in controls.

TCR beta cDNA libraries had unique molecular identifiers. In TCRdb, the PCR reads were re-called with MiXCR into one record per CDR3 protein. The sample has 450,000 to 650,000 distinct CDR3 sequences; around 47% are singletons. Concerning this clonotype itself: Its antigen is not known.

The CDR3 sequence is 17 residues long. Germline loops: CDR1 SEHNR, CDR2 FQNEAQ (reference sequence). V lost 1 base and J lost 3; bases outside the gene matches: 6. This sequence joins TRBV7-9 and TRBJ2-1; 10 bases fit TRBD2. The clonotype was recovered from a girl between 5 and 17 years old with multiple sclerosis. Specimen: blood. CDR3: CASSLESSGSFYNEQFF. The CDR3 DNA is TGTGCCAGCAGCTTAGAGTCTAGCGGGAGCTTCTACAATGAGCAGTTCTTC. The variable domain in full, with the rest retrieved from reference TRBV7-9 and TRBJ2-1, is DTGVSQNPRHKITKRGQNVTFRCDPISEHNRLYWYRQTLGQGPEFLTYFQNEAQLEKSRLLSDRFSAERPKGSFSTLEIQRTEQGDSAMYLCASSLESSGSFYNEQFFGPGTRLTVL.